These 24 T cell receptor beta chains share one sample of origin, sequenced in a study of vaccination effects on CD4 cells after COVID-19. No antigen is known for these receptors. Using immunoSEQ multiplex PCR, the repertoire was profiled, and TCRdb retains in-frame clones only, with some absent. The repertoire includes 25,000 or so clones, 73% of them detected once, and about 20% sits in the top ten. Sequencing followed a ViraFEST assay step that expanded antigen-specific CD4+ T cells with viral peptide pools. Cultured cells yielded isolated CD4+ T cells after around 9 days. Vaccine recipients lacked prior SARS-CoV-2 infection and had negative nucleocapsid antibodies. The specimen comprised CD4+ T cells from PBMCs cultured with HCoV-NL63 spike peptides, sampled before COVID-19 vaccination. The receptors originated from a human donor who received a COVID-19 vaccine.

The CDR3 protein is CASSSNYRSTDTQYF. The CDR3, as DNA: TGTGCCAGCAGCTCGAACTACCGGAGCACAGATACGCAGTATTTT. The chain couples TRBV7-8 to TRBJ2-3; the D is unclear. This CDR3 has 15 residues. With 4 bases removed from V and 0 bases from J, the gap between germline ends came to 11 bases. The germline CDR1 and CDR2 sequences are SGHVS and FQNEAQ. The full variable domain, with the rest looked up from reference TRBV7-8 and TRBJ2-3, is GAGVSQSPRYKVAKRGQDVALRCDPISGHVSLFWYQQALGQGPEFLTYFQNEAQLDKSGLPSDRFFAERPEGSVSTLKIQRTQQEDSAVYLCASSSNYRSTDTQYFGPGTRLTVL.

The V and J genes are TRBV19 and TRBJ1-4; D is perhaps TRBD1 (6 bases). The V gene lost 7 bases and the J gene lost 0 bases, with 15 bases spanning the gap. From germline, CDR1 is LNHDA and CDR2 SQIVND (reference sequence). The CDR3 runs 16 residues. The CDR3 DNA reads TGTGCCAGTAACGATGGGGGCGGCGCAACTAATGAAAAACTGTTTTTT. Encoded protein: CASNDGGGATNEKLFF. The whole variable domain, remainder taken from reference TRBV19 and TRBJ1-4, is DGGITQSPKYLFRKEGQNVTLSCEQNLNHDAMYWYRQDPGQGLRLIYYSQIVNDFQKGDIAEGYSVSREKKESFPLTVTSAQKNPTAFYLCASNDGGGATNEKLFFGSGTQLSVL.

This chain joins TRBV6-5 and TRBJ2-7; 9 bases line up with TRBD1. V shed 4 bases, J shed 4 bases, and the junction held 5 bases outside the gene matches. CDR1 is MNHEY and CDR2 is SVGAGI in the germline V gene. The CDR3 is made up of 14 amino acids. The CDR3 nucleotides are TGTGCCAGCAGTTTTTCGGGACAGGGTTACGAGCAGTACTTC. Translated, it gives CASSFSGQGYEQYF.

The sample holds a few counts of this clone. The genes are TRBV24-1 and TRBJ2-5; D might be TRBD1 (7 bases). The V end was cut by 6 bases, the J end by 4 bases, with 26 bases between. CDR1 is KGHDR, CDR2 SFDVKD, per germline. The CDR3 is 18 residues long. CDR3 bases: TGTGCCACCAGTAAAAAGGCCAGGGGGGTTATTCCGGGAGAGACCCAGTACTTC. Translating gives CATSKKARGVIPGETQYF.

This clone was detected a few times. J is TRBJ2-5 and V is TRBV5-4, with 7 bases identical to TRBD2. Per the germline V gene, CDR1 is SGHNT and CDR2 is YYREEE (reference sequence). CDR3 length equals 14 residues. Trimming at V came to 5 bases and at J to 4 bases, leaving 8 bases not matched to a gene. The CDR3 DNA reads TGTGCCAGCAGTCGGCGGGGGAGTGGAGAGACCCAGTACTTC. This translates into CASSRRGSGETQYF.

This chain connects TRBV30 to TRBJ1-1; a possible D gene is TRBD1 (5 bases). In germline, CDR1 is GTSNPN, CDR2 SVGIG (reference sequence). The ends were cut back, 1 base at V and 1 base at J, with 13 bases in the middle. The CDR3 contains 15 residues. CDR3 loop: CAWSGGGRRNTEAFF. As DNA, the CDR3 is TGTGCCTGGAGTGGGGGGGGACGTCGGAACACTGAAGCTTTCTTT.

This rearrangement joins TRBV9 to TRBJ2-7, with TRBD1 matching 8 bases. Germline CDR1 is SGDLS and CDR2 is YYNGEE. The V gene end was trimmed by 0 bases and the J gene end by 5 bases; junction bases not matched to a gene: 4. CDR3 length: 14 amino acids. The CDR3 coding sequence is TGTGCCAGCAGCGTAGGCCCAGGGGGCAACGAGCAGTACTTC. This sequence encodes CASSVGPGGNEQYF.

The chain joins TRBV19 to TRBJ2-2; D not resolved. V lost 6 bases, J lost 0 bases, and 5 bases lay in between. The CDR3 loop spans 13 amino acids. CDR1 is LNHDA, CDR2 SQIVND, per germline (reference sequence). The CDR3 region is CASSLANTGELFF. DNA of the CDR3: TGTGCCAGTAGCCTTGCGAACACCGGGGAGCTGTTTTTT. The whole variable domain, remainder taken from reference TRBV19 and TRBJ2-2, is DGGITQSPKYLFRKEGQNVTLSCEQNLNHDAMYWYRQDPGQGLRLIYYSQIVNDFQKGDIAEGYSVSREKKESFPLTVTSAQKNPTAFYLCASSLANTGELFFGEGSRLTVL.

The chain combines TRBV7-9 with TRBJ2-1; 15 nucleotides agree with TRBD2. J was trimmed by 10 bases and V by 3 bases; bases with no gene match: 10. The CDR3 runs 17 residues. Per the germline V gene, CDR1 is SEHNR and CDR2 is FQNEAQ (reference sequence). The CDR3 DNA reads TGTGCCAGCAGCTTTGGACTAGCGGGAGGGCCCAAGGACGAGCAGTTCTTC. The encoded protein is CASSFGLAGGPKDEQFF.

V and J are TRBV5-4 and TRBJ2-6; D is unclear. Trimming stripped 4 bases from V and 0 bases from J, with 5 bases between. The CDR3 is 14 amino acids. Germline V gene sequence: CDR1 SGHNT, CDR2 YYREEE (reference sequence). The CDR3 DNA follows: TGTGCCAGCAGCCCCCTCTCTGGGGCCAACGTCCTGACTTTC. It yields the protein CASSPLSGANVLTF.

This clone was counted between two and nine times. The V call is TRBV7-3, the J call TRBJ1-2; TRBD1 agrees at 10 bases. CDR3 length: 13 amino acids. Germline-derived CDR1 and CDR2 are SGHTA and FQGTGA. The V gene end was trimmed by 4 bases and the J gene end by 6 bases; junction bases not matched to a gene: 2. The CDR3 nucleotides are TGTGCCAGCAGCTCAGGGACAGGGGATGGCTACACCTTC. Residues: CASSSGTGDGYTF.

This sequence joins TRBV5-5 and TRBJ1-3, with TRBD1 as a possible D gene (6 bases). This CDR3 spans 14 amino acids. V dropped 1 base and J dropped 2 bases, with 7 bases sitting between them. CDR1 SGHKS and CDR2 YYEKEE come from the germline V gene (reference sequence). CDR3 nucleotides: TGTGCCAGCAGCTTGCGGACAGCTGGAAACACCATATATTTT. Residues: CASSLRTAGNTIYF.

V and J are TRBV10-3 and TRBJ2-7; D possibly corresponds to TRBD1 (8 bases). This CDR3 contains 14 residues. Trimming removed 4 bases at V and 5 bases at J, with 15 bases between. Germline assignment: CDR1 ENHRY and CDR2 SYGVKD. The CDR3 coding sequence is TGTGCCATCAGTGTGGACAGGGAGGGGGACGAGCAGTACTTC. Its translation: CAISVDREGDEQYF.

V gene TRBV20-1 combines with J gene TRBJ2-7; D gene unclear. Trimming shortened V by 3 bases and J by 6 bases, and 9 bases separated the two germline ends. Per the germline V gene, CDR1 is DFQATT and CDR2 is SNEGSKA (reference sequence). There are 11 residues in the CDR3. CDR3 sequence reads: CSASQGVEQYF. The CDR3 DNA sequence: TGCAGTGCTAGCCAAGGTGTCGAGCAGTACTTC.

The V gene is TRBV19, the J gene TRBJ1-5; D not certain. V gave up 5 bases and J gave up 3 bases, with 11 bases separating them. Germline CDR1 LNHDA, CDR2 SQIVND (reference sequence). This CDR3 is 14 amino acids long. The DNA for the CDR3 is TGTGCCAGTAGTTACGACGGAAACAATCAGCCCCAGCATTTT. Translation: CASSYDGNNQPQHF. The full variable domain, in which reference TRBV19 and TRBJ1-5 provide the parts outside the CDR3, is DGGITQSPKYLFRKEGQNVTLSCEQNLNHDAMYWYRQDPGQGLRLIYYSQIVNDFQKGDIAEGYSVSREKKESFPLTVTSAQKNPTAFYLCASSYDGNNQPQHFGDGTRLSIL.

The chain has TRBV6-2 or TRBV6-3 and TRBJ2-5, with D tentatively TRBD1 or TRBD2 (5 bases each). CDR1 is MNHEY and CDR2 is SVGEGT in the germline V gene. CDR3 length equals 14 residues. V was shortened by 6 bases and J by 10 bases, with 21 bases between the two germline ends. CDR3 nucleotide sequence: TGTGCCAGCAGCTCGGGACCCTCCCGTTCTGGCCAGTACTTC. This gives the protein CASSSGPSRSGQYF.

This chain uses TRBV5-1 with TRBJ2-2; D is possibly TRBD2 (6 bases). V lost 5 bases and J 0 bases, leaving 11 bases between the germline ends. The germline V gene encodes CDR1 SGHRS and CDR2 YFSETQ. This CDR3 spans 15 amino acids. The CDR3 DNA reads TGCGCCAGCAGGGGAGGCAGCTCGAACACCGGGGAGCTGTTTTTT. It codes for CASRGGSSNTGELFF. Based on the CDR3 plus reference TRBV5-1 and TRBJ2-2, the full variable domain is KAGVTQTPRYLIKTRGQQVTLSCSPISGHRSVSWYQQTPGQGLQFLFEYFSETQRNKGNFPGRFSGRQFSNSRSEMNVSTLELGDSALYLCASRGGSSNTGELFFGEGSRLTVL.

The chain carries TRBV18 and TRBJ2-7; 9 bases are a match to TRBD2. Unmatched junction bases numbered 9, after V lost 0 bases and J lost 0 bases. This CDR3 has 18 residues. Germline assignment: CDR1 KGHSH and CDR2 LQKENI. Written as DNA, the CDR3 is TGTGCCAGCTCACCACCGGTTTCTAGCGGGATACACTCCTACGAGCAGTACTTC. Its translation: CASSPPVSSGIHSYEQYF.

CDR3 protein: CASSLAGVVTQYF. DNA of the CDR3: TGTGCCAGCAGCTTAGCGGGAGTGGTGACCCAGTACTTC. This chain joins TRBV28 and TRBJ2-5; 9 positions match TRBD2. This CDR3 spans 13 amino acids. Germline V CDR1 and CDR2: MDHEN, SYDVKM. Unmatched junction bases numbered 6, after V lost 6 bases and J lost 7 bases.

The V gene is TRBV5-1, the J gene TRBJ1-3, with D possibly being TRBD1 (5 bases). Per the germline V gene, CDR1 is SGHRS and CDR2 is YFSETQ. V was cut by 4 bases and J by 3 bases, with 17 bases left in between. The CDR3 loop spans 16 amino acids. For the CDR3, the DNA is TGCGCCAGCAGCCTAGCCGGACATCTACTTGGAAACACCATATATTTT. The encoded protein is CASSLAGHLLGNTIYF.

The J gene is TRBJ2-5, the V gene TRBV3-1 (or the pseudogene TRBV3-2); 9 bases are a match to TRBD2. V lost 3 bases and J lost 1; bases outside the gene matches: 3. CDR1 is LGHDT and CDR2 is YNNKEL in the germline V gene (reference sequence). The CDR3 totals 15 residues. The DNA for the CDR3 is TGTGCCAGCAGCCAGGGGACTAGCTTCCAAGAGACCCAGTACTTC. Translation: CASSQGTSFQETQYF.

The J gene is TRBJ1-4, the V gene TRBV4-2; TRBD1 agrees at 11 bases. J gave up 8 bases and V 4 bases, and 6 bases lay outside the gene matches. CDR1 and CDR2 (germline): LGHNA, YNFKEQ. The CDR3 is 15 amino acids. The CDR3 loop is CASSRPGQGDEKLFF. CDR3 sequence (DNA): TGTGCCAGCAGCCGTCCGGGACAGGGGGACGAAAAACTGTTTTTT.

The chain employs TRBV27 and TRBJ1-6, with D perhaps TRBD1 (5 bases). V was shortened by 5 bases and J by 5 bases, with 13 bases between the two germline ends. This CDR3 contains 15 residues. Looked up from germline, CDR1 is MNHEY and CDR2 is SMNVEV (reference sequence). The CDR3 here is CASSTPGTNNSPLHF. CDR3 nucleotide sequence: TGTGCCAGCAGTACCCCCGGGACTAATAATTCACCCCTCCACTTT.

The chain uses TRBV6-6 and TRBJ2-7; a possible D gene is TRBD2 (6 bases). The CDR3 is 12 residues long. CDR1 and CDR2 (germline): MNHNY, SVGAGI (reference sequence). V dropped 8 bases and J dropped 0 bases, with 8 bases sitting between them. The CDR3 reads CASREISYEQYF. CDR3 in DNA: TGTGCCAGCCGGGAGATCTCCTACGAGCAGTACTTC.